The source of this TCR beta chain is a study of identical twins. Findings of the study overall: The more abundant beta clonotypes in cord blood had fewer insertions, and memory repertoires did not show this.

Looked up from germline, CDR1 is SGHRS and CDR2 is YFSETQ. This CDR3 has 16 amino acids. Trimming took 4 bases from V and 4 from J, leaving 17 bases between them. In regard to this clonotype: The antigen remains unidentified.

TCRdb reprocessed the 5' RACE reads with MiXCR, giving one entry per CDR3 protein. The data show approximately 550,000 distinct CDR3 sequences, approximately 20% seen once. These same data were also listed under a study on yellow fever vaccine responses in identical twins.

This receptor was obtained from a woman younger than 35 in good health. The sequencing sample was made of CD4+ T cells sorted from blood. The chain employs TRBV5-1 and TRBJ2-2; the D gene is possibly TRBD2 (6 bases). CDR3 loop: CASSPMGGPSTGELFF. As DNA, the CDR3 is TGCGCCAGCAGCCCGATGGGGGGACCGTCCACCGGGGAGCTGTTTTTT.